This T cell receptor (beta chain) was recorded in a study of blood T cell repertoires in COVID-19. Germline values: CDR1 SGHDT, CDR2 YYEEEE. The V gene end was trimmed by 2 bases and the J gene end by 4 bases; junction bases not matched to a gene: 7. The CDR3 totals 15 residues. Libraries were prepared by immunoSEQ multiplex PCR; TCRdb keeps only in-frame clonotypes and omits some of them. The sample includes around 300,000 clones, over 75% of them seen just once. This chain uses TRBV5-6 with TRBJ2-7, with 9 bases identical to TRBD1. The TCR originated in a young woman who had recovered from COVID-19. Specimen: PBMCs or T cells enriched from blood (not recorded which). CDR3 DNA sequence: TGTGCCAGCAGCTTCGGGTTGGACAGGGGTTACGAGCAGTACTTC. It encodes CASSFGLDRGYEQYF.